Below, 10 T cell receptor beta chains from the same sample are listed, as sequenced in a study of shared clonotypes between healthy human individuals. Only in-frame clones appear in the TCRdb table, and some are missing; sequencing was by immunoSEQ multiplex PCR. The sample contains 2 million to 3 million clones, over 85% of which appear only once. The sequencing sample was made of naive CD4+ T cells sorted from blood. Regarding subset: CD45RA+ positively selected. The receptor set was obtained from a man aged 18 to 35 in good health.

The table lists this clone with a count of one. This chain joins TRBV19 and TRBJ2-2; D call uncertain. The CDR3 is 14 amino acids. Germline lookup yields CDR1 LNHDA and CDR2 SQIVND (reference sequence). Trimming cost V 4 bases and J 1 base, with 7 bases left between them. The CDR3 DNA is TGTGCCAGTAGTAGGGGAAGGAACACCGGGGAGCTGTTTTTT. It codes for CASSRGRNTGELFF.

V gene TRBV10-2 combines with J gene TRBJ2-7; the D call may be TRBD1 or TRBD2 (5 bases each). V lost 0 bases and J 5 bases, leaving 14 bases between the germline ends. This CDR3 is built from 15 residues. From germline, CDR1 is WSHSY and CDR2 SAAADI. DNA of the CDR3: TGCGCCAGCAGTGAGTCGAGGGGCCTCCCCCACGAGCAGTACTTC. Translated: CASSESRGLPHEQYF.

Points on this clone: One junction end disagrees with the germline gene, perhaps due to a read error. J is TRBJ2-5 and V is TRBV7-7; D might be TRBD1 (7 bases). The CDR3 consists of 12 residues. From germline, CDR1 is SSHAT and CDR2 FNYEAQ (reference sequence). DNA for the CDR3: TGCAGGGGGGCCCGGAGAGGGGAGACCCAGTACTTC. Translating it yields CRGARRGETQYF.

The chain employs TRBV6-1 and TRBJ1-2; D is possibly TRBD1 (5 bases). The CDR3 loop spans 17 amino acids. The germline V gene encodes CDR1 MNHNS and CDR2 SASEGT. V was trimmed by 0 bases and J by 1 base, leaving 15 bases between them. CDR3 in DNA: TGTGCCAGCAGTGAAGCGCTGGGGACCCTAAATAACTATGGCTACACCTTC. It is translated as CASSEALGTLNNYGYTF.

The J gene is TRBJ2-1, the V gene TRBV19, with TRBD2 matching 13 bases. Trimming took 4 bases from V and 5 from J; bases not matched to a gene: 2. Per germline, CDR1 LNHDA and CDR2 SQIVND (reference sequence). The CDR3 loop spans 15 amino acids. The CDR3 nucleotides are TGTGCCAGTAGTACCGGACTAGCGGGAGACAATGAGCAGTTCTTC. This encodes CASSTGLAGDNEQFF.

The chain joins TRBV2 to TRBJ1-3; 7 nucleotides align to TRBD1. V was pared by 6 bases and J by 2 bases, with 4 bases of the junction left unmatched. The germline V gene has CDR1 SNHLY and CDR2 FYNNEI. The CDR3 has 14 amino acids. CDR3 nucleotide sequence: TGTGCCAGCAGAATCGACAGGGCTGGAAACACCATATATTTT. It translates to CASRIDRAGNTIYF.

Here the CDR3 DNA reads TGTGCCAGCAGCCCTCGACTAGCGGGGGTCACAGATACGCAGTATTTT. It is translated as CASSPRLAGVTDTQYF. The V gene is TRBV11-2, the J gene TRBJ2-3; 12 positions match TRBD2. Germline CDR1 reads SGHAT; CDR2 reads FQNNGV. The V gene end was trimmed by 5 bases and the J gene end by 2 bases; junction bases not matched to a gene: 5. The CDR3 runs to 16 residues.

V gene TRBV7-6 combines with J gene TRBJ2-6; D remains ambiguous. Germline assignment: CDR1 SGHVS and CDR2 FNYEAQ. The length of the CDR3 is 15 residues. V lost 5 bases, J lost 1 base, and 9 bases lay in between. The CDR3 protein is CASSLDTSGANVLTF. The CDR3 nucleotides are TGTGCCAGCAGCCTAGACACATCTGGGGCCAACGTCCTGACTTTC.

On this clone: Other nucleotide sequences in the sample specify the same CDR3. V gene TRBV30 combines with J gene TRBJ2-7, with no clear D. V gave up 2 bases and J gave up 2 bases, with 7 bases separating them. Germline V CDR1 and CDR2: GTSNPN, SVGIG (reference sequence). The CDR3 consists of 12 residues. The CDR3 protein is CAWSPSPYEQYF. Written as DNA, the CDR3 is TGTGCCTGGAGTCCTAGTCCCTACGAGCAGTACTTC.

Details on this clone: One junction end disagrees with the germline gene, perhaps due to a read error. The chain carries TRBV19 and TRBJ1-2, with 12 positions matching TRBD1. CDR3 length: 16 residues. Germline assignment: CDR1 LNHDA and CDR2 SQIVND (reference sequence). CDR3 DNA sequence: TGTGCCAGCAGTAAAAGCGGGACAGGGGGCGTCTATGGCTACACCTTC. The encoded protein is CASSKSGTGGVYGYTF. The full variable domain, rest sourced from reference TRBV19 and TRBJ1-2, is DGGITQSPKYLFRKEGQNVTLSCEQNLNHDAMYWYRQDPGQGLRLIYYSQIVNDFQKGDIAEGYSVSREKKESFPLTVTSAQKNPTAFYLCASSKSGTGGVYGYTFGSGTRLTVV.